What follows describes a single TCR beta chain. Its cognate antigen has yet to be identified. At one end, the junction sequence differs from germline, possibly due to a read error. Libraries were prepared through 5' RACE. The sequencer listed for this sample is Illumina HiSeq 2500. A second PCR of about 6 to 11 cycles was performed with a sample-barcoded 5' primer and a J-beta primer mix. A template-switch 5' adaptor carrying 12 random nucleotides introduced a unique molecular identifier onto each TCR beta cDNA molecule. Each sample yielded at least 3 million CDR3-containing paired-end reads. All of the RNA was converted into first-strand cDNA using the Mint cDNA synthesis kit, with a TRBC-specific oligonucleotide serving as the primer. Following uracil-DNA glycosylase treatment, all cDNA underwent a first 18-cycle PCR with the universal primers M1SS and BC2_uni_R. Per the source publication's procedure: For normalization, 1 million high-quality reads, each with a distinct molecular identifier, were randomly selected from each sample. Reads with shared molecular identifiers were discarded instead of being binned into consensus sequences. CDR3 identification, clonotype clustering and error correction used MiTCR with a Q25 quality threshold and the strictest error-elimination algorithm. A nonparametric unseen species model with Euler transformation was used to estimate a lower bound on total TCR beta diversity. TCRdb cleaned the public reads at Q25 with fastp, built clones with MiXCR and kept in-frame beta chains. Every entry covers one CDR3 protein and lists the most common genes and DNA from its rows. V and J calls and clone size were set by TCRdb, not the authors. For this sample the table gives over 950,000 distinct CDR3 sequences, of which 51% were detected only once. Clones ranked in the top ten supply 20% to 25% of the sample.

The source of the sample is a study of blood T cells in healthy people across ages (dated by TCRdb to 2013 to 2016). Notes on the research overall: Template switching captured roughly one uniquely barcoded TCR beta cDNA molecule per two T cells in model experiments. Age-related changes in TCR beta repertoire diversity were measured in the study by deep sequencing normalized with unique cDNA molecular identifiers. The donors were split into four age groups: young (average 16 years), middle-aged (39), aged (approximately 60) and long-lived (over 75). Donors of different ages were randomly distributed across sequencing lanes to avoid experimental bias. Using the same blood draw, the study looked at two additional independent replicas of 1 million unique cDNA reads for two donors, one aged 18 to 30 and the other aged 80 or older.

Counted from cysteine to phenylalanine, this CDR3 has 17 amino acids. The sequence is cut down to CDR3 DNA, 51 bases in frame from base 1. Sequences MDHEN (CDR1) and SYDVKM (CDR2) are obtained from the germline V gene. The roughly 39 donors, aged about 6 to 95 years, were systemically healthy Caucasian individuals from Russia. Ten milliliters of peripheral blood were drawn from each donor into EDTA-treated Vacutainer tubes. Ficoll-Paque density-gradient centrifugation was used to isolate PBMCs, with at least 7 million obtained per sample. Trizol reagent was used to extract total RNA from the PBMCs, yielding at least 5 micrograms per sample. For every donor, an aliquot of PBMCs went through flow cytometry to measure the percentages of naive CD45RAhigh/CD27high T cells. Study-level results and caveats: There was a strong correlation between observed TCR beta diversity and the percentage of naive T cells measured by flow cytometry. Estimates of total diversity based on one million sequenced T cells were regarded as lower bounds and as underestimates. Bulk unsorted PBMC profiling prevented conclusive comparison of naive and antigen-experienced compartments. Compared with the aged group, the long-lived group had more naive CD4+ T cells, fewer expanded clones and increased TCR diversity, a pattern suggesting age selection. Observed TCR beta diversity per million T cells fell roughly linearly with age, and a significant reduction was already apparent by age around 44. Because the CMV infection status of the donors was unknown, age-related changes in expanded clonotypes may potentially have been confounded.

The receptor comes from an older woman in good health. The chain joins TRBV28 to TRBJ1-2, with 8 bases aligning to TRBD1. Sequencing was done on a sample of blood. The nucleotide sequence reads TGTACCAGCAATAGGGGAGATGGGACAGGCCCCATTTATGGCTACACCTTC. Its translation is CTSNRGDGTGPIYGYTF.